This T cell receptor beta chain was captured in a study of identical twins. This clonotype appeared a few times. Each CDR3 protein is one row after TCRdb ran MiXCR on the 5' RACE reads. The sample yields around 100,000 distinct CDR3 sequences, 5.9% seen once. Sequenced: memory T cells sorted from blood. The TCR was taken from a woman between 50 and 59 years old in good health.

CDR3 nucleotides: TGCGCCAGCAGCCCAATTGGCCCATCTGAGCAGTTCTTC. It translates to CASSPIGPSEQFF. This chain joins TRBV5-1 and TRBJ2-1; no clear D. Trimming pared 4 bases from V and 9 bases from J, leaving 14 bases between. The V gene's germline CDR1 is SGHRS and CDR2 YFSETQ. The length of the CDR3 is 13 residues. The full variable domain, its missing parts supplied by reference TRBV5-1 and TRBJ2-1, is KAGVTQTPRYLIKTRGQQVTLSCSPISGHRSVSWYQQTPGQGLQFLFEYFSETQRNKGNFPGRFSGRQFSNSRSEMNVSTLELGDSALYLCASSPIGPSEQFFGPGTRLTVL.